This record looks at one T cell receptor beta chain sequence and its context. Tregs were sorted as CD4+CD25+CD127-/low cells. TCRdb analysed the 5' RACE reads with MiXCR anew, one entry per CDR3 protein. The repertoire includes approximately 57,000 distinct CDR3 sequences, about 20% of them detected once, and around 3.2% sits in the top ten. The sample consisted of tumor-infiltrating Tregs sorted from the breast tumor. This TCR derives from a female donor with breast cancer.

This CDR3 is CASSPRTGGAKGNEKLFF. The DNA of the CDR3 is TGTGCCAGCAGCCCTAGGACAGGGGGCGCGAAGGGTAATGAAAAACTGTTTTTT. The chain employs TRBV7-2 and TRBJ1-4; 11 bases agree with TRBD1. This CDR3 has 18 residues. Trimming removed 5 bases from V and 4 bases from J; junction bases left unmatched: 12. Germline CDR1 and CDR2: SGHTA and FQGNSA.